This T cell receptor (beta chain) was captured by sequencing in a study of blood T cell repertoires in COVID-19. Study at large: Acute and convalescent COVID-19 samples came from the United States, Italy and Spain.

Study members were between about 18 and 90 years old and lived in 20 to 25 US regions. Germline V gene sequence: CDR1 SGDLS, CDR2 YYNGEE. The ends were cut back, 4 bases at V and 2 bases at J, with 9 bases in the middle. The CDR3 contains 14 residues. Original data processing: Amplification of reference gene primers was used by the study to estimate nucleated cell counts. The assay was immunoSEQ multiplex PCR, and TCRdb's table has in-frame clones only and misses some. The DNA gave D and trimming, while V, J and clone size come from that table. The sample holds hundreds of thousands of clones, around 91% seen once.

The receptor comes from a man aged 30 to 39 who had been exposed to COVID-19. The sample comprised PBMCs or T cells enriched from blood (not recorded which). The chain links TRBV9 to TRBJ2-2; maybe TRBD2 (5 bases). CDR3 nucleotide sequence: TGTGCCAGCAGCTCAAGACTAAACACCGGGGAGCTGTTTTTT. The encoded protein is CASSSRLNTGELFF.